These 11 T cell receptor beta chains were all obtained from the same sample, sequenced in a study of lymphopenia after photon versus proton radiotherapy. The table came from immunoSEQ multiplex PCR; TCRdb's copy has only in-frame clones and leaves some out. The table has more than 45,000 clones, approximately 88% seen once; the top ten hold around 2%. This material consisted of peripheral blood, taken from a patient treated with proton-based radiotherapy. The receptors originated from a man between 60 and 70 years old with pancreatic cancer.

The chain recombines TRBV5-4 with TRBJ2-1, with D maybe TRBD2 (6 bases). V shed 5 bases and J shed 6 bases, with 21 bases lying between them. In germline, CDR1 is SGHNT, CDR2 YYREEE (reference sequence). The CDR3 length is 16 residues. The CDR3 loop is CASRGTIGREANEQFF. Written as DNA, the CDR3 is TGTGCCAGCAGGGGAACAATTGGGCGGGAAGCCAATGAGCAGTTCTTC.

The CDR3 DNA reads TGTGCCAGCAGCCAAGCCGGGACTAGCCCCGTCAATGAGCAGTTCTTC. It is translated as CASSQAGTSPVNEQFF. The chain has TRBV14 and TRBJ2-1, with 9 bases that match TRBD2. The CDR3 covers 16 residues. The V and J ends lost 1 base and 6 bases, in that order; junction bases with no gene match: 7. CDR1 SGHDN and CDR2 FVKESK come from the germline V gene.

The chain combines TRBV7-2 with TRBJ1-3; D is uncertain. The length of the CDR3 is 14 residues. The V gene lost 0 bases and the J gene lost 2 bases, with 5 bases spanning the gap. In germline, CDR1 is SGHTA, CDR2 FQGNSA. This chain's CDR3 is CASSLAFPGNTIYF. CDR3 nucleotides: TGTGCCAGCAGCTTAGCGTTCCCTGGAAACACCATATATTTT.

The J gene is TRBJ2-4, the V gene TRBV7-2; D unresolved. V lost 5 bases to trimming and J lost 6 bases, with 11 bases between them. The length of the CDR3 is 13 residues. Germline loops: CDR1 SGHTA, CDR2 FQGNSA. CDR3 region: CASSRMPGNIQYF. The CDR3 DNA reads as TGTGCCAGCAGCAGGATGCCAGGAAACATTCAGTACTTC.

The chain recombines TRBV11-2 with TRBJ2-1; 8 bases agree with TRBD2. This CDR3 has 12 residues. V dropped 2 bases and J dropped 15; count of bases not matched to a gene: 6. From germline, CDR1 is SGHAT and CDR2 FQNNGV. DNA for the CDR3: TGTGCCAGCAGCTTAAATAGCGGGACCGGGTTCTTC. Translated: CASSLNSGTGFF.

This chain uses TRBV16 with TRBJ1-6, with D possibly TRBD1 on 5 matching bases. The CDR3 contains 16 residues. Germline loops: CDR1 KGHSY, CDR2 FQNENV. Trimming pared 6 bases from V and 0 bases from J, leaving 12 bases between. CDR3 in amino acids: CASSLTGSSYNSPLHF. Here the CDR3 DNA reads TGTGCCAGCAGTCTCACAGGAAGCTCCTATAATTCACCCCTCCACTTT. The full variable domain, its missing parts supplied by reference TRBV16 and TRBJ1-6, is GEEVAQTPKHLVRGEGQKAKLYCAPIKGHSYVFWYQQVLKNEFKFLISFQNENVFDETGMPKERFSAKCLPNSPCSLEIQATKLEDSAVYFCASSLTGSSYNSPLHFGNGTRLTVT.

The chain has TRBV15 and TRBJ1-3; D is perhaps TRBD1 (6 bases). V was clipped by 1 base and J by 0 bases, with 13 bases between them. The CDR3 is 17 residues long. The V gene's germline CDR1 is LNHNV and CDR2 YYDKDF (reference sequence). This chain's CDR3 is CATSRGGPGASGNTIYF. For the CDR3, the DNA is TGTGCCACCAGCAGAGGGGGACCGGGGGCCTCTGGAAACACCATATATTTT.

V gene TRBV5-1 combines with J gene TRBJ2-1; 9 bases fit TRBD1. Looked up from germline, CDR1 is SGHRS and CDR2 is YFSETQ. J was trimmed by 7 bases and V by 4 bases; bases with no gene match: 6. This CDR3 comprises 14 residues. CDR3 amino acids: CASSPGQGRNEQFF. The CDR3 DNA reads as TGCGCCAGCAGCCCGGGACAGGGACGAAATGAGCAGTTCTTC.

This chain uses TRBV28 with TRBJ2-1; D remains ambiguous. This CDR3 has 12 residues. Looked up from germline, CDR1 is MDHEN and CDR2 is SYDVKM. V shed 7 bases and J shed 7 bases, with 11 bases lying between them. The CDR3 coding sequence is TGTGCCAGCACCTCCTCAGTAAATGAGCAGTTCTTC. This translates into CASTSSVNEQFF.

The CDR3 nucleotides read TGTGCCAGCAGACCCGGGACGGGTAATTCACCCCTCCACTTT. Protein: CASRPGTGNSPLHF. The chain recombines TRBV6-1 with TRBJ1-6, with D perhaps TRBD1 (5 bases). Trimming removed 6 bases at V and 6 bases at J, with 12 bases between. Germline V gene data show CDR1 as MNHNS and CDR2 as SASEGT. The CDR3 has 14 residues.

This chain uses TRBV5-1 with TRBJ2-1; TRBD2 agrees at 11 bases. The CDR3 is made up of 17 amino acids. Losses at the gene ends were 3 bases for V and 4 bases for J; bases not matched to a gene: 9. Germline V gene data show CDR1 as SGHRS and CDR2 as YFSETQ. CDR3: CASSSQIPSGGYNEQFF. The CDR3 bases are TGCGCCAGCAGCTCCCAAATACCTAGCGGGGGGTACAATGAGCAGTTCTTC.